A single sample gave rise to the 2 T cell receptor beta chains below, sequenced in a study of neurological immune-mediated disorders. From the 5' RACE reads, TCRdb called clonotypes with MiXCR, one entry per CDR3 protein. The data show roughly 62,000 distinct CDR3 sequences, under 5% seen once. The specimen sequenced was PBMCs. The receptor source for this set is a woman aged 50 to 60 with multiple sclerosis.

In its sample, this clonotype was seen many times. The chain has TRBV7-2 and TRBJ1-4; D is uncertain. The V gene lost 3 bases and the J gene lost 3 bases, with 8 bases spanning the gap. The CDR3 spans 14 residues. Germline CDR1 and CDR2: SGHTA and FQGNSA. The CDR3 sequence is CASSFRRSNEKLFF. CDR3 DNA sequence: TGTGCCAGCAGCTTCAGGAGGTCTAATGAAAAACTGTTTTTT.

The sample holds many counts of this clonotype. The chain joins TRBV21-1 to TRBJ1-6; the table's D gene call, TRBD1, was not cross checked with the DNA. TRBV21-1 is deemed a pseudogene. The CDR3 totals 13 residues. CDR3 protein: CARVQGLHSPLHF. CDR3 coding DNA: TGTGCCAGAGTACAGGGATTACATTCACCCCTCCACTTT.